This T cell receptor beta chain emerged from a study of OX40 agonist ivuxolimab in advanced cancers. Overall study findings and caveats: Low clonal expansion, among the lowest seen, marked partial responders at 0.1-3.0 mg/kg. More expanded clones were found, on average, in CD8+ than in CD4+ T cells.

Assay: immunoSEQ multiplex PCR; the TCRdb copy retains only in-frame clones and omits some. The sample has around 35,000 clones; more than 60% are singletons. Concerning this clone: As yet, its antigen is unknown.

The CDR3 length is 12 residues. Germline V gene data show CDR1 as PRHDT and CDR2 as FYEKMQ (reference sequence). The V and J ends lost 5 bases and 5 bases respectively, with 9 bases between them. This specimen was CD4+ or CD8+ T cells sorted from blood, taken in a trial of the OX40 agonist ivuxolimab. The rearrangement uses TRBV13 and TRBJ1-1, with a possible D match to TRBD1 (5 bases). This receptor was identified in an adult with an advanced solid tumor such as melanoma, head and neck, liver or kidney cancer. The CDR3 region is CASSRGRTEAFF. The CDR3 nucleotides are TGTGCCAGCAGCCGGGGGAGGACTGAAGCTTTCTTT.